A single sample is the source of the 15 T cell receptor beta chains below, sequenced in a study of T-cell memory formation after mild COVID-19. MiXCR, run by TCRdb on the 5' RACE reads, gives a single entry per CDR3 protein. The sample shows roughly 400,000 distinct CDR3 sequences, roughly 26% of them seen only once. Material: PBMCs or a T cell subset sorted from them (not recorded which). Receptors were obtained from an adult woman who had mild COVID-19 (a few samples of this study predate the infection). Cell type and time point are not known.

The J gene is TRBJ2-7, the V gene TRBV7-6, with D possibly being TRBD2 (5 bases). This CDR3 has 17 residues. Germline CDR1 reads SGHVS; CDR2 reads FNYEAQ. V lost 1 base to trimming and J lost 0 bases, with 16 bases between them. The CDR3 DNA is TGTGCCAGCAGCTTAGTAGTTGGCCCTGGAGGCTCCTACGAGCAGTACTTC. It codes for CASSLVVGPGGSYEQYF.

The CDR3 region is CASSIDHGSSYNEQFF. CDR3 DNA sequence: TGTGCCAGTAGTATAGATCATGGGAGCTCCTACAATGAGCAGTTCTTC. The J gene is TRBJ2-1, the V gene TRBV19, with a tentative D call TRBD2 (5 bases). The V gene's germline CDR1 is LNHDA and CDR2 SQIVND (reference sequence). This CDR3 is built from 16 residues. Trimming shortened V by 0 bases and J by 0 bases, and 9 bases separated the two germline ends.

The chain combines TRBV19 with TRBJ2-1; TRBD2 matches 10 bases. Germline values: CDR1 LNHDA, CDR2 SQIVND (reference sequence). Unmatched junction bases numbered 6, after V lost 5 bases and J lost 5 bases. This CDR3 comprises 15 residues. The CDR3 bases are TGTGCCAGTAGTTGGTCTAGCGGGGGCAACAATGAGCAGTTCTTC. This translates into CASSWSSGGNNEQFF. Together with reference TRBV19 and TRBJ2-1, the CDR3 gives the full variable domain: DGGITQSPKYLFRKEGQNVTLSCEQNLNHDAMYWYRQDPGQGLRLIYYSQIVNDFQKGDIAEGYSVSREKKESFPLTVTSAQKNPTAFYLCASSWSSGGNNEQFFGPGTRLTVL.

CDR3 protein: CATSSNRALGDEQYF. In DNA, the CDR3 is TGTGCCACCAGCAGCAACAGGGCCCTGGGTGACGAGCAGTACTTC. This chain links TRBV15 with TRBJ2-7; D is perhaps TRBD1 (6 bases). Germline V gene sequence: CDR1 LNHNV, CDR2 YYDKDF (reference sequence). The CDR3 covers 15 residues. V was clipped by 3 bases and J by 5 bases, with 17 bases between them. The full variable domain, rest sourced from reference TRBV15 and TRBJ2-7, is DAMVIQNPRYQVTQFGKPVTLSCSQTLNHNVMYWYQQKSSQAPKLLFHYYDKDFNNEADTPDNFQSRRPNTSFCFLDIRSPGLGDTAMYLCATSSNRALGDEQYFGPGTRLTVT.

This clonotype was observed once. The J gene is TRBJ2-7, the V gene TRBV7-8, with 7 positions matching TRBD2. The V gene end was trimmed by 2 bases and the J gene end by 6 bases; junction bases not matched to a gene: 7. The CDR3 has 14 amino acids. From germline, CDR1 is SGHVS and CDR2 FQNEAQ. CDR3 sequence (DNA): TGTGCCAGCAGCTTAAGGCGGGAGATCTCCGAGCAGTACTTC. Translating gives CASSLRREISEQYF.

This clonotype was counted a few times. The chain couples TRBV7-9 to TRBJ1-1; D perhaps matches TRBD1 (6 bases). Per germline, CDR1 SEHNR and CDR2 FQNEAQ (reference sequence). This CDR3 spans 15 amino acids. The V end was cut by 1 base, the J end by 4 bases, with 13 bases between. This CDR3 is CASSLVGGPGTEAFF. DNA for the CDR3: TGTGCCAGCAGCTTAGTCGGGGGGCCGGGCACTGAAGCTTTCTTT.

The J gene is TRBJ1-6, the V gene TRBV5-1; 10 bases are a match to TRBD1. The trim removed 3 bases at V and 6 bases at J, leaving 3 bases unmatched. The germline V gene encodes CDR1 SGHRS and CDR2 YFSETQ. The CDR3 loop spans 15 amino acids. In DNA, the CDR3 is TGCGCCAGCAGCTACCGACAGGGGGCTAATTCACCCCTCCACTTT. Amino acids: CASSYRQGANSPLHF.

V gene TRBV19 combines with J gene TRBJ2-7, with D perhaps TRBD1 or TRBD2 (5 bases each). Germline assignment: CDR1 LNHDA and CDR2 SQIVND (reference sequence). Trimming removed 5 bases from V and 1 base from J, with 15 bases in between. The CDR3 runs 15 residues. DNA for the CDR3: TGTGCCAGTAGTTTCGAGGGGAAGGCTTCCTACGAGCAGTACTTC. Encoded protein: CASSFEGKASYEQYF.

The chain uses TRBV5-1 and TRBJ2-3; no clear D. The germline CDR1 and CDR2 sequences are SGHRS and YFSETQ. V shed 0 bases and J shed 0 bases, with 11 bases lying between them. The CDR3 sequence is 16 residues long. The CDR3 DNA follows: TGCGCCAGCAGCTTGGGTCGGACCCCTAGCACAGATACGCAGTATTTT. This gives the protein CASSLGRTPSTDTQYF.

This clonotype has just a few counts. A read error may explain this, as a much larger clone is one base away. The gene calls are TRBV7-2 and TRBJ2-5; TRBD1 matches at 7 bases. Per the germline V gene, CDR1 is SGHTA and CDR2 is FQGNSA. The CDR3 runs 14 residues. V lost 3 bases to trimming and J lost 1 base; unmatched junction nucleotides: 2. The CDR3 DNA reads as TGTGCCAGCAGCTTTGGGACAGTCCAAGAGACCCAGTACTTC. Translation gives CASSFGTVQETQYF.

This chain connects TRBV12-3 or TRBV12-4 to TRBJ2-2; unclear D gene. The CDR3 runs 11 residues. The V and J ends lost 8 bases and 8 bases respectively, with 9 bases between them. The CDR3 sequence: CASSVRGELFF. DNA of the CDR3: TGTGCCAGCTCCGTTCGGGGGGAGCTGTTTTTT.

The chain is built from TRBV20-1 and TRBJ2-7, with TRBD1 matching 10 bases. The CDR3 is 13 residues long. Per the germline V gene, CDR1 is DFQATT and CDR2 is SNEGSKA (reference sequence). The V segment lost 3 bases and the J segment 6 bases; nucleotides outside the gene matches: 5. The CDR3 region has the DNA TGCAGTGCTAGTTCAGGGACAGGGGTCGAGCAGTACTTC. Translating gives CSASSGTGVEQYF.

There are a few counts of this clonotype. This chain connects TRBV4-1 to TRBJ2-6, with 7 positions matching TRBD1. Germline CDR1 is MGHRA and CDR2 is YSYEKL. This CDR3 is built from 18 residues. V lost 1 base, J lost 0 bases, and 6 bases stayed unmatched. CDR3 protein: CASSQGQGPTSGANVLTF. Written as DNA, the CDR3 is TGCGCCAGCAGCCAAGGACAGGGCCCCACCTCTGGGGCCAACGTCCTGACTTTC.

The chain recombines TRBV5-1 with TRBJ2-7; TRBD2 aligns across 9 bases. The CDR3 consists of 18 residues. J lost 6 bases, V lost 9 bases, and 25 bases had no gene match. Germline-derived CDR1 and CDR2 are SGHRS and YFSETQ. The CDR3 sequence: CATTRSLEGLAGFGEQYF. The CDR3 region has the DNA TGCGCCACCACCCGCAGCTTGGAGGGGCTAGCGGGGTTTGGCGAGCAGTACTTC. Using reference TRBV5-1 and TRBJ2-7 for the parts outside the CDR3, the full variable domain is KAGVTQTPRYLIKTRGQQVTLSCSPISGHRSVSWYQQTPGQGLQFLFEYFSETQRNKGNFPGRFSGRQFSNSRSEMNVSTLELGDSALYLCATTRSLEGLAGFGEQYFGPGTRLTVT.

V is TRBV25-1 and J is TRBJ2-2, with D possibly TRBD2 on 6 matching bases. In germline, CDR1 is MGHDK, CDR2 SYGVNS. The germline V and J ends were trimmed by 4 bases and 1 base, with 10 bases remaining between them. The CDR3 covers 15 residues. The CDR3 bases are TGTGCCAGCAGTGGGCGACTAGTGAACACCGGGGAGCTGTTTTTT. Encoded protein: CASSGRLVNTGELFF.